The 2 T cell receptor beta chains below come from one sample, sequenced in a study of T cell clusters in autoimmune cytopenias. TRB was amplified from approximately 230 ng of peripheral blood genomic DNA per sample. TRB was amplified by touch-down multiplex PCR, primer pools A and B combined. TCRdb re-called the multiplex PCR reads and catalogs CDR3 proteins one per entry, DNA excluded. Here the sample table reports under 3,500 distinct CDR3 sequences. Sequencing was carried out using peripheral blood. The receptors were sampled from a human donor with an autoimmune cytopenia, with autoimmune hepatitis or in good health (not recorded which).

The CDR3 loop reads CASSQVRDRGLNEQFF. The chain recombines TRBV4-1 with TRBJ2-1; absent DNA, TCRdb's TRBD1 call cannot be checked. This CDR3 comprises 16 residues. Germline CDR1 and CDR2: MGHRA and YSYEKL.

This clonotype is medium-sized by frequency. The chain employs TRBV6-1 and TRBJ2-7. The CDR3 has 14 residues. From germline, CDR1 is MNHNS and CDR2 SASEGT. The CDR3 reads CASKNERESYEQYF.